The clone carrying this T cell receptor beta chain was seen at least ten times. Its target is not known. The sample comes from a study of Graves' ophthalmopathy and Graves' hyperthyroidism. Using RNA transcripts, the TCR beta CDR3 regions were amplified. HTBI-primed first-round RT-PCR preceded second-round multiplex PCR. From the multiplex PCR reads, TCRdb called clonotypes with MiXCR, one entry per CDR3 protein. In the table there are about 1.2 million distinct CDR3 sequences, roughly two fifths of which are singletons. General study findings and limits: This model predicted ophthalmopathy progression (sensitivity approximately 68%, specificity 72% to 80%). The 13-signature model separated ophthalmopathy from stable hyperthyroidism at 85% to 90% sensitivity and roughly 80% specificity.

J was trimmed by 6 bases and V by 4 bases; bases with no gene match: 6. The germline V gene encodes CDR1 SGHRS and CDR2 YFSETQ. CDR3 length: 14 residues. Other autoimmune diseases, uncontrolled infections, pregnancy or lactation led to the exclusion of patients. Diagnostic conclusions were grounded in clinical symptoms, serum thyroxine, TRAb, thyroid ultrasound and orbital computed tomography. The clonotype originates from an adult man with Graves' hyperthyroidism. This chain connects TRBV5-1 to TRBJ2-7, with TRBD1 matching 11 bases. The material sequenced was peripheral blood or thyroid tissue (not recorded which). CDR3 region: CASSRGQGAPEQYF. CDR3 DNA: TGCGCCAGCAGCCGTGGACAGGGGGCACCCGAGCAGTACTTC.